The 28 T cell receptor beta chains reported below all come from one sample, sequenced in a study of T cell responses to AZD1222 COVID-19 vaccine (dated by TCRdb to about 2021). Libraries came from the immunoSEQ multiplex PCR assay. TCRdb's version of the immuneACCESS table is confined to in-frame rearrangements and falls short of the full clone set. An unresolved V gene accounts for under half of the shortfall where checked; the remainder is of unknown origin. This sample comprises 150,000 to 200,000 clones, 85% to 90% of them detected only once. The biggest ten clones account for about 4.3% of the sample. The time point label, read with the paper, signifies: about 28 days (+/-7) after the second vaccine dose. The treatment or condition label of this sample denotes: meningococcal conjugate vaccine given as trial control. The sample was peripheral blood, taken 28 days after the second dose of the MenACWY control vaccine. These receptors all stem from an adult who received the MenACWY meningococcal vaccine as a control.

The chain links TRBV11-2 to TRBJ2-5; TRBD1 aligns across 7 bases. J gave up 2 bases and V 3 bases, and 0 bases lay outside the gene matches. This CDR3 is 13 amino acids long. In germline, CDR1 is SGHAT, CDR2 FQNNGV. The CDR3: CASSLGQQETQYF. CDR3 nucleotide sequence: TGTGCCAGCAGCTTGGGACAGCAAGAGACCCAGTACTTC.

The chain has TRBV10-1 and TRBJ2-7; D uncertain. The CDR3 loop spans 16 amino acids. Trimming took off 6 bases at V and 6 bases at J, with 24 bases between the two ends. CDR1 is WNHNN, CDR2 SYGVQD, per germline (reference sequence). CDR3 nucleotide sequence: TGCGCCAGCAGCCTTACGGCCCGTGTTCCCCTTGCCGAGCAGTACTTC. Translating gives CASSLTARVPLAEQYF.

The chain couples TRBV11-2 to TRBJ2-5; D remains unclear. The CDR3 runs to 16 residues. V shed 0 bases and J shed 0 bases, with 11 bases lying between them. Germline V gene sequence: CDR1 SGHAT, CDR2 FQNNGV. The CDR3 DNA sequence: TGTGCCAGCAGCTTAGATTATGGGCTATACCAAGAGACCCAGTACTTC. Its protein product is CASSLDYGLYQETQYF. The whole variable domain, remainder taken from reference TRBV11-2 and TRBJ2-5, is EAGVAQSPRYKIIEKRQSVAFWCNPISGHATLYWYQQILGQGPKLLIQFQNNGVVDDSQLPKDRFSAERLKGVDSTLKIQPAKLEDSAVYLCASSLDYGLYQETQYFGPGTRLLVL.

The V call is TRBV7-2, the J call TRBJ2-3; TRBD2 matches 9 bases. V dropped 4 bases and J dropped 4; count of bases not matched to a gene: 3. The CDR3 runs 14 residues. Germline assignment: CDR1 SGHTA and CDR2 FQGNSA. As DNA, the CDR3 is TGTGCCAGCAGCTCGGGACTAGCCGCAGATACGCAGTATTTT. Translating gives CASSSGLAADTQYF.

The CDR3 sequence: CASSLEVLNTEAFF. CDR3 sequence (DNA): TGTGCCAGCAGTTTAGAAGTCCTGAACACTGAAGCTTTCTTT. V and J are TRBV28 and TRBJ1-1, with D unresolved. The length of the CDR3 is 14 residues. Germline values: CDR1 MDHEN, CDR2 SYDVKM. The ends were cut back, 2 bases at V and 0 bases at J, with 7 bases in the middle.

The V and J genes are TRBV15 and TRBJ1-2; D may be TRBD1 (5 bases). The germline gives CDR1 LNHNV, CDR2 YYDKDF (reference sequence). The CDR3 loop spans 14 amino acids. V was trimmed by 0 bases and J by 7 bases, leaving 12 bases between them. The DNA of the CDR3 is TGTGCCACCAGCAGAGATCGTGGGGGTCCTGGCTACACCTTC. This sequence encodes CATSRDRGGPGYTF.

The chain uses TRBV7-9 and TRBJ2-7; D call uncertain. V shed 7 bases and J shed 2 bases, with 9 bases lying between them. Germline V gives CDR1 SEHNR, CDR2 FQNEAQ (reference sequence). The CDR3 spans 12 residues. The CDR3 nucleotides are TGTGCCAGCACCCCACTGGCCTACGAGCAGTACTTC. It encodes CASTPLAYEQYF.

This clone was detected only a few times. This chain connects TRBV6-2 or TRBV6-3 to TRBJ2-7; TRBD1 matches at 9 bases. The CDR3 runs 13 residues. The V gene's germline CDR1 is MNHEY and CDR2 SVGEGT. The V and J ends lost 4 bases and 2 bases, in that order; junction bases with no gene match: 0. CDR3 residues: CASSWDRAYEQYF. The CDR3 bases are TGTGCCAGCAGTTGGGACAGGGCCTACGAGCAGTACTTC.

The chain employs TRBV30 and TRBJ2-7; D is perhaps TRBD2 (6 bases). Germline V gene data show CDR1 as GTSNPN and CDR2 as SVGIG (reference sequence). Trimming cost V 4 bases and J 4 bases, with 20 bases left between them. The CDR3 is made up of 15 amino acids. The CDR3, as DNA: TGTGCCTGGACCCCCCTCCGGGACTCAAAATACGAGCAGTACTTC. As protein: CAWTPLRDSKYEQYF.

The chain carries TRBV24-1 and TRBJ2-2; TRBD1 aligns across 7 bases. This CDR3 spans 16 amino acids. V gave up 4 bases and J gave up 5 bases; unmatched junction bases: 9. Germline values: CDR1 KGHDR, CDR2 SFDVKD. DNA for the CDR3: TGTGCCACCAGTGACCTTGCCGACAGGGTAACCGGGGAGCTGTTTTTT. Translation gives CATSDLADRVTGELFF.

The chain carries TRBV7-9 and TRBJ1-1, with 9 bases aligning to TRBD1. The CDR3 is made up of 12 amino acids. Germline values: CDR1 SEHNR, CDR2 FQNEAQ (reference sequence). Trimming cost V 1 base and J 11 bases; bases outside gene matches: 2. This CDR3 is CASSLGTGDAFF. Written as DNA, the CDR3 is TGTGCCAGCAGCTTAGGGACAGGGGACGCTTTCTTT.

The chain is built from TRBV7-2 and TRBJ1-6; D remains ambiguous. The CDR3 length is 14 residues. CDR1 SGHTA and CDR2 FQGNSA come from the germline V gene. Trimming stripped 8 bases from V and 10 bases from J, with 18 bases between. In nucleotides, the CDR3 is TGTGCCAGCGGACTAGCCCAAGGCGGCTCACCCCTCCACTTT. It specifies CASGLAQGGSPLHF.

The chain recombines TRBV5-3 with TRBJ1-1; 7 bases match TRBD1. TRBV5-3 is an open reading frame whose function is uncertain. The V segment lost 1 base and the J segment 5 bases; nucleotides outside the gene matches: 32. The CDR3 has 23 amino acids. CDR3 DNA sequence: TGTGCCAGAAGCTTGTTTAGGGGATCACAGGAAGTAGACAGGGTTGGTGTGAGAACTGAAGCTTTCTTT. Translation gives CARSLFRGSQEVDRVGVRTEAFF.

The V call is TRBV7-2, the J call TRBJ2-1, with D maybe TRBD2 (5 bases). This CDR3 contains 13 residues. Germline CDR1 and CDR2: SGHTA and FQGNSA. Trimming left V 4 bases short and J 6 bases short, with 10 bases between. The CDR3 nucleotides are TGTGCCAGCAGCTCCCGGGGTCCCAATGAGCAGTTCTTC. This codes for CASSSRGPNEQFF. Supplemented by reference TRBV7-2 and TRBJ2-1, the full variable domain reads GAGVSQSPSNKVTEKGKDVELRCDPISGHTALYWYRQSLGQGLEFLIYFQGNSAPDKSGLPSDRFSAERTGGSVSTLTIQRTQQEDSAVYLCASSSRGPNEQFFGPGTRLTVL.

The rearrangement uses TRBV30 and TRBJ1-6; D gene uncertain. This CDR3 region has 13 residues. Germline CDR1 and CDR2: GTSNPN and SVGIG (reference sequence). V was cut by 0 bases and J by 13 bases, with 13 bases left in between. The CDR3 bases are TGTGCCTGGAGTGTAGGCCCATCGGTTCCCCTCCACTTT. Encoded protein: CAWSVGPSVPLHF.

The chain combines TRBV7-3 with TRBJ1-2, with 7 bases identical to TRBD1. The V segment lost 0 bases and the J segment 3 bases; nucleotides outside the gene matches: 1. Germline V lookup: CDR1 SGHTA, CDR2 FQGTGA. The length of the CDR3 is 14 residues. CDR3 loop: CASSLTGGDYGYTF. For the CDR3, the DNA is TGTGCCAGCAGCTTAACAGGGGGCGACTATGGCTACACCTTC.

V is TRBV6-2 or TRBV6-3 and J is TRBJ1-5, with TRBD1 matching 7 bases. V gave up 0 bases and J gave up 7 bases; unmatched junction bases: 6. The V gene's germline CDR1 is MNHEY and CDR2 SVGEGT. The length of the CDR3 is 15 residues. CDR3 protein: CASSYSRRGGQPQHF. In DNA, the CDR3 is TGTGCCAGCAGTTACTCAAGAAGAGGGGGCCAGCCCCAGCATTTT.

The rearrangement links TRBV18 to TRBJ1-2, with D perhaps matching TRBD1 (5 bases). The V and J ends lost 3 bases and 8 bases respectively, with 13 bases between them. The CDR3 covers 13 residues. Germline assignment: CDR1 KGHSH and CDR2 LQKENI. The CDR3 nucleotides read TGTGCCAGCTCACCGAAAGGGGACGGCGGCTACACCTTC. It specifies CASSPKGDGGYTF. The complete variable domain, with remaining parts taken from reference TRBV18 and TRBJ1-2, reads NAGVMQNPRHLVRRRGQEARLRCSPMKGHSHVYWYRQLPEEGLKFMVYLQKENIIDESGMPKERFSAEFPKEGPSILRIQQVVRGDSAAYFCASSPKGDGGYTFGSGTRLTVV.

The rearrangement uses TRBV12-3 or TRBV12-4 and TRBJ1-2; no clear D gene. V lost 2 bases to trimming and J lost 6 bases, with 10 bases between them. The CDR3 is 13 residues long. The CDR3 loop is CASSLTAQDGYTF. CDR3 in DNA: TGTGCCAGCAGTTTAACAGCGCAGGATGGCTACACCTTC.

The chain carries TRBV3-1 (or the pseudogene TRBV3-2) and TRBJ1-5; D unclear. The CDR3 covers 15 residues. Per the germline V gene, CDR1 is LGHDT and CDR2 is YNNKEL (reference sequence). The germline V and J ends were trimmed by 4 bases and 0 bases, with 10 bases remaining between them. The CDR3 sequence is CASSPLFNSNQPQHF. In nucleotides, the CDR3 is TGTGCCAGCAGCCCCCTCTTCAATAGCAATCAGCCCCAGCATTTT.

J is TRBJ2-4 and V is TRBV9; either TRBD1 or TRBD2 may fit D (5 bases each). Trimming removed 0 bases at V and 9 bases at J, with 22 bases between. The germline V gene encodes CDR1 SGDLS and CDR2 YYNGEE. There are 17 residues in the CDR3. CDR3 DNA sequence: TGTGCCAGCAGCGTAGGTACTAGTGGGGGAAATTTGGGCATTCAGTACTTC. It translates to CASSVGTSGGNLGIQYF.

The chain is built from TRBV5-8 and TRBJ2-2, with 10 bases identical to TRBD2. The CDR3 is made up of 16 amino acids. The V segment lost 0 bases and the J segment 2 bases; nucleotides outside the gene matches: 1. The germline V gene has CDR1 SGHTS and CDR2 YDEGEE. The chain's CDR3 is CASSLGLAGNTGELFF. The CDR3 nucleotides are TGTGCCAGCAGCTTGGGACTAGCGGGTAACACCGGGGAGCTGTTTTTT. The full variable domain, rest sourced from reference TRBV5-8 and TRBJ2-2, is EAGVTQSPTHLIKTRGQQATLRCSPISGHTSVYWYQQALGLGLQFLLWYDEGEERNRGNFPPRFSGRQFPNYSSELNVNALELEDSALYLCASSLGLAGNTGELFFGEGSRLTVL.

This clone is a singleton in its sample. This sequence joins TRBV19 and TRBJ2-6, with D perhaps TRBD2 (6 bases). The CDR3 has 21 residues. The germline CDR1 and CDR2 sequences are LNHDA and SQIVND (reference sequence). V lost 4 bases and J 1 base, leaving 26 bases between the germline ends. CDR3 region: CASSNGGRVGRDSSGANVLTF. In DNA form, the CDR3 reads TGTGCCAGTAGTAATGGTGGCAGGGTCGGGCGGGATTCATCTGGGGCCAACGTCCTGACTTTC.

The DNA of the CDR3 is TGTGCCATCAGCCCCACGACAGGGAGGACAGATACGCAGTATTTT. This gives the protein CAISPTTGRTDTQYF. The chain links TRBV10-3 to TRBJ2-3; TRBD1 is a possible D gene (7 bases). This CDR3 comprises 15 residues. V was trimmed by 6 bases and J by 3 bases, leaving 16 bases between them. Germline assignment: CDR1 ENHRY and CDR2 SYGVKD.

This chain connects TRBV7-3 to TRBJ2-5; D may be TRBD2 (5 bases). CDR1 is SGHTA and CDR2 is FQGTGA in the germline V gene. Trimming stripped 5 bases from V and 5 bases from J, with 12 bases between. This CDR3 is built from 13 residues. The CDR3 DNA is TGTGCCAGCAGCCCCCGGGGAGAGGAGACCCAGTACTTC. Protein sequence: CASSPRGEETQYF.

The CDR3 region has the DNA TGTGCCAGCAGTCTACGACAGACCGTGAAGCCCCAGCATTTT. It codes for CASSLRQTVKPQHF. This chain connects TRBV28 to TRBJ1-5; possible D gene TRBD1, 5 bases. The CDR3 has 14 residues. From germline, CDR1 is MDHEN and CDR2 SYDVKM. Deletions cut 5 bases from V and 8 bases from J, with 16 bases between. Based on the CDR3 plus reference TRBV28 and TRBJ1-5, the full variable domain is DVKVTQSSRYLVKRTGEKVFLECVQDMDHENMFWYRQDPGLGLRLIYFSYDVKMKEKGDIPEGYSVSREKKERFSLILESASTNQTSMYLCASSLRQTVKPQHFGDGTRLSIL.

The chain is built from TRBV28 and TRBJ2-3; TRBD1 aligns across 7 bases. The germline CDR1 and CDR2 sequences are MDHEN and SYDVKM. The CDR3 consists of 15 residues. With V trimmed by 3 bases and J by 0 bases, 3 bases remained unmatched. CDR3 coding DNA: TGTGCCAGCAGTTTGGACAGGCGTAGCACAGATACGCAGTATTTT. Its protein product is CASSLDRRSTDTQYF.

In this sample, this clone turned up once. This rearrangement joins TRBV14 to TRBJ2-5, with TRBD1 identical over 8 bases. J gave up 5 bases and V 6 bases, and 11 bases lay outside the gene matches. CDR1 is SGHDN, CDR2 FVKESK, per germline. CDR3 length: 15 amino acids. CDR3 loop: CASSPRQGAGETQYF. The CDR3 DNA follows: TGTGCCAGCAGTCCCCGGCAGGGGGCTGGGGAGACCCAGTACTTC.